This T cell receptor beta chain came from a study of T cell responses to AZD1222 COVID-19 vaccine. Study-level background: Some second doses came at about 4 weeks and others at about 12 weeks; these were pooled. Study findings and constraints: Regions left unmutated in variants are reportedly the target of nearly half of spike-specific TCRs. Sampling that yielded the repertoires occurred only after the peak T cell response. Donors were largely white British and mainly female; clonal diversity was possibly underestimated.

This clone was seen a single time. Its antigen remains unidentified. Trimming removed 5 bases from V and 1 base from J; junction bases left unmatched: 6. The CDR3 is 15 residues long. Germline loops: CDR1 SGHRS, CDR2 YFSETQ. TCRdb's copy holds only in-frame clones and misses some; the assay was immunoSEQ multiplex PCR. In the table there are more than 100,000 clones, roughly 90% of which are singletons. The sequenced sample was peripheral blood, obtained on day 0 of AZD1222 vaccination. The clonotype comes from an adult in good health. J is TRBJ2-1 and V is TRBV5-1; 7 nucleotides match TRBD2. In DNA form, the CDR3 reads TGCGCCAGCAGTCGAGGACTAGTGTCCTACAATGAGCAGTTCTTC. As protein: CASSRGLVSYNEQFF.